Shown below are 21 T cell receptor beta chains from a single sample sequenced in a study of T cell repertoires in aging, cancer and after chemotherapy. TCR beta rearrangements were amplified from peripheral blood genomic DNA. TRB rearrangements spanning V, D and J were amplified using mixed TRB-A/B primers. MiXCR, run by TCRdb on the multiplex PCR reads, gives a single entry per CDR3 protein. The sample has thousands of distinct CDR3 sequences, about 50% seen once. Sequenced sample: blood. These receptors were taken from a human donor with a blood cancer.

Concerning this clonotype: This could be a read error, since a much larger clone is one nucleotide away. CDR3 DNA: TGCAGCGTGCGGGATCGGGGACCCTACGAGCAGTACTTC. Amino acids: CSVRDRGPYEQYF. V usage is TRBV29-1 and J usage is TRBJ2-7, with D tentatively TRBD2 (6 bases). Looked up from germline, CDR1 is SQVTM and CDR2 is ANQGSEA. The CDR3 is 13 residues long. Trimming cost V 6 bases and J 2 bases, with 14 bases left between them.

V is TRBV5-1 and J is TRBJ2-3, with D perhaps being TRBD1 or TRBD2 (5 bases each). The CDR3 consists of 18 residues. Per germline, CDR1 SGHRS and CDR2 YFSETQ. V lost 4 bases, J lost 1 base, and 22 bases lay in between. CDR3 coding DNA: TGCGCCAGCAGCAGTCGGTCGATTGGGACGGCCGGCACAGATACGCAGTATTTT. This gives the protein CASSSRSIGTAGTDTQYF.

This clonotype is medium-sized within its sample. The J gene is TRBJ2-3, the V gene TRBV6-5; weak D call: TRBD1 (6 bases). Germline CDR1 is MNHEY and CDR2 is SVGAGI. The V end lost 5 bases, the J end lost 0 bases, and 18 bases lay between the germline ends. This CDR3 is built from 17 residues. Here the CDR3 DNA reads TGTGCCAGCAGTCCCCGGACAGCATTAACTAGCACAGATACGCAGTATTTT. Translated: CASSPRTALTSTDTQYF.

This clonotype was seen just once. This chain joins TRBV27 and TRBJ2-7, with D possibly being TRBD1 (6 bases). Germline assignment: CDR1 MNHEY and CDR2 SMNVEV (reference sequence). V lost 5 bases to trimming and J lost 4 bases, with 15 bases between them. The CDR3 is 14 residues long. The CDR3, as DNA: TGTGCCAGCAGTCCCCAGACAGGACCATACGAGCAGTACTTC. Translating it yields CASSPQTGPYEQYF.

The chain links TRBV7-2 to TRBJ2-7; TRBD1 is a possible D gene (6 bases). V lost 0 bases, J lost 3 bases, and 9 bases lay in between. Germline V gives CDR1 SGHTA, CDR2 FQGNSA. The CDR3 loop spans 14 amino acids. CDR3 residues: CASSLAGTNYEQYF. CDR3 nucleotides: TGTGCCAGCAGCTTAGCCGGGACAAACTACGAGCAGTACTTC.

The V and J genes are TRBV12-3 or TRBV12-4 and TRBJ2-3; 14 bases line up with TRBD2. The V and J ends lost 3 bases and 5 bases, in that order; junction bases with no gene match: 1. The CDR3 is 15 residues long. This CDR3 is CASSFGLAGGDTQYF. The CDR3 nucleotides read TGTGCCAGCAGTTTCGGACTAGCGGGAGGAGATACGCAGTATTTT.

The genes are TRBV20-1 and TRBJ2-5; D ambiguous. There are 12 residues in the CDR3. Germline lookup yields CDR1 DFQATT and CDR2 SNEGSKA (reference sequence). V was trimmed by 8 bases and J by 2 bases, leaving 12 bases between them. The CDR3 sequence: CSSHRPQETQYF. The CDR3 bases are TGCAGTTCCCACCGCCCTCAAGAGACCCAGTACTTC.

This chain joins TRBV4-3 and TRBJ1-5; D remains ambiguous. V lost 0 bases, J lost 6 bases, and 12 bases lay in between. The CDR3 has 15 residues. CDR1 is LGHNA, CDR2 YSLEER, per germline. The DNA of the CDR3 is TGCGCCAGCAGCCAAGACGGCGAGGGCGGTCAGCCCCAGCATTTT. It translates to CASSQDGEGGQPQHF.

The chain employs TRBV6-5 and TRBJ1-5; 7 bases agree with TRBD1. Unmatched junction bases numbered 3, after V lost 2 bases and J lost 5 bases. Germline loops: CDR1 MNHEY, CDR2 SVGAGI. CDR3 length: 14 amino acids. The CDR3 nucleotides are TGTGCCAGCAGTTACACACAGGGGCATCAGCCCCAGCATTTT. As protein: CASSYTQGHQPQHF.

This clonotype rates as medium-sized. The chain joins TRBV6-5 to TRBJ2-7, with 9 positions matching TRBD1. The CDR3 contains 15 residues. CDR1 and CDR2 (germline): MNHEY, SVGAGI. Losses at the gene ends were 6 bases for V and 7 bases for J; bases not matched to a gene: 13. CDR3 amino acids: CASSRDRTGDEEQYF. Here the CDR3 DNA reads TGTGCCAGCAGCCGCGATCGGACAGGGGACGAAGAGCAGTACTTC.

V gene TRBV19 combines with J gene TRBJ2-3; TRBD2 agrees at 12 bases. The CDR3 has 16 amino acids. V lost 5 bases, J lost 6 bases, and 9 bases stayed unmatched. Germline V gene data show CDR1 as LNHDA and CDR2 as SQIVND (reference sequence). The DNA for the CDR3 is TGTGCCAGTAGTGGATACAGACTAGCGGGAGTGGATACGCAGTATTTT. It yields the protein CASSGYRLAGVDTQYF.

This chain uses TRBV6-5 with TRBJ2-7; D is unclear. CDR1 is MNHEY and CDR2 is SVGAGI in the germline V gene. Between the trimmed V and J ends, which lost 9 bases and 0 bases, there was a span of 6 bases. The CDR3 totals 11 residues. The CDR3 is CASSFSYEQYF. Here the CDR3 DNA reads TGTGCCAGTAGCTTCTCCTACGAGCAGTACTTC.

CDR3 sequence reads: CASTPGLAGAETQYF. The CDR3 DNA sequence: TGTGCCAGCACCCCGGGACTAGCGGGAGCGGAGACCCAGTACTTC. This chain joins TRBV6-5 and TRBJ2-5, with 14 bases identical to TRBD2. The CDR3 is 15 amino acids. CDR1 is MNHEY and CDR2 is SVGAGI in the germline V gene. V was pared by 7 bases and J by 5 bases, with 6 bases of the junction left unmatched.

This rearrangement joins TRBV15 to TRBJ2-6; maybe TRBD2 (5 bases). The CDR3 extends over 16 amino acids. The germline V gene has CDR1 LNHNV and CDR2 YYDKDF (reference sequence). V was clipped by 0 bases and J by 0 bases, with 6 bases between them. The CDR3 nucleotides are TGTGCCACCAGCAGAGATCGGGGCTCTGGGGCCAACGTCCTGACTTTC. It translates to CATSRDRGSGANVLTF. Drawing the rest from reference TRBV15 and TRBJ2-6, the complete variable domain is DAMVIQNPRYQVTQFGKPVTLSCSQTLNHNVMYWYQQKSSQAPKLLFHYYDKDFNNEADTPDNFQSRRPNTSFCFLDIRSPGLGDTAMYLCATSRDRGSGANVLTFGAGSRLTVL.

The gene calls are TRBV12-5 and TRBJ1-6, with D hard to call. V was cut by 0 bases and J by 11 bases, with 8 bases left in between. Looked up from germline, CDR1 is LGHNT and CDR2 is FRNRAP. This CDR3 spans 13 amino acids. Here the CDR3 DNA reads TGTGCTAGTGGTTTGGTAGAAACGGCACCCCTCCACTTT. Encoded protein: CASGLVETAPLHF.

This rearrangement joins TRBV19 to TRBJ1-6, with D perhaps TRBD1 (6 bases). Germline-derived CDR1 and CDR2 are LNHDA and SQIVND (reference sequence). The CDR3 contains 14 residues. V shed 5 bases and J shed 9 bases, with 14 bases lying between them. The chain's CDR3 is CASSGGQRASPLHF. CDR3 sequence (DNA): TGTGCCAGTAGTGGTGGACAGAGGGCTTCACCCCTCCACTTT.

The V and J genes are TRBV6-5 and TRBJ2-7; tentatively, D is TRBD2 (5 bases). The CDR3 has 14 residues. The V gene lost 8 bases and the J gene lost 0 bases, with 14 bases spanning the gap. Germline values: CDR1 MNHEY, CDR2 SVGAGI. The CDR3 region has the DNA TGTGCCAGCTCACCGGACTCGAGCTCCTACGAGCAGTACTTC. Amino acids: CASSPDSSSYEQYF.

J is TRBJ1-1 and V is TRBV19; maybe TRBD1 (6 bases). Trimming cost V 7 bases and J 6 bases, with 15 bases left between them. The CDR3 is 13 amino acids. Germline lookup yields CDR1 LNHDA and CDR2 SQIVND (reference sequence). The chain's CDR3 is CASNPTGFPEAFF. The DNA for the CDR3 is TGTGCCAGTAATCCAACAGGGTTCCCTGAAGCTTTCTTT.

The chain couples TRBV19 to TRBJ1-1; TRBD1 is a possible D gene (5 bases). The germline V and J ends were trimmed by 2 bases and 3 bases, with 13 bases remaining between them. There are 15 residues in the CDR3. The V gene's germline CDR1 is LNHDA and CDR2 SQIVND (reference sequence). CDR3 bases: TGTGCCAGTAGTATATCGTGGGGGTGGGACACTGAAGCTTTCTTT. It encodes CASSISWGWDTEAFF.

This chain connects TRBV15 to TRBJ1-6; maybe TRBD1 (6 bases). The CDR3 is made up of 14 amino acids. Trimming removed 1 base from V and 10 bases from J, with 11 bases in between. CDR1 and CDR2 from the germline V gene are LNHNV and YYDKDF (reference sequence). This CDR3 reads CATSRVRTDSPLHF. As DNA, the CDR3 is TGTGCCACCAGCAGAGTGCGGACAGACTCACCCCTCCACTTT.

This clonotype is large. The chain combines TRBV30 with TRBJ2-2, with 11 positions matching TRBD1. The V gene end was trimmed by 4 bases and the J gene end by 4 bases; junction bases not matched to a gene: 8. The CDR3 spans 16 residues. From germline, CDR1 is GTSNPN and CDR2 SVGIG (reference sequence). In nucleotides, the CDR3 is TGTGCCTGGATAGGGGGCGGACAGGGGGCCACCGGGGAGCTGTTTTTT. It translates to CAWIGGGQGATGELFF.